The entry below describes one T cell receptor (beta chain). Its antigen is as yet unknown. This sample was included in a study of blood T cells in healthy people across ages. Individuals who donated were healthy Caucasians from Russia aged roughly 6 to 95. Then a second PCR, running about 6 to 11 cycles, was carried out with a sample-barcoded 5' primer and a J-beta primer mix. TCRdb reanalysed the 5' RACE reads using MiXCR and keeps one entry per CDR3 protein. The sample has over 1,300,000 distinct CDR3 sequences, around 59% seen once. The CDR3 totals 14 residues. Germline CDR1 SGHAT, CDR2 FQNNGV. Findings and limits, study-wide: Researchers judged that diversity estimates from one million T cells fell short of true values. Diversity was higher, and naive CD4+ cells more numerous, in long-lived donors than in aged donors.

The V and J genes are TRBV11-2 and TRBJ2-4; possible D gene TRBD1, 6 bases. The J call is doubtful: the DNA matches TRBJ2-7 better. The sample comprised blood. The TCR sequence derives from a man between 18 and 29 years old in good health. The CDR3 nucleotides read TGTGCCAGCAGCACCCCGACAGGAAAGTACGAGCAGTACTTC. Amino acid sequence: CASSTPTGKYEQYF.